Detailed here is one T cell receptor beta chain. No antigen is known for it. The record originates from a study of cytomegalovirus exposure and HLA in healthy donors. Study-wide background: The early release's HLA-typed donors yielded tens of millions of unique TCRs.

Germline CDR1 SGHTA, CDR2 FQGNSA. V trimming: 5 bases; J trimming: 5 bases; junction bases outside the gene matches: 5. The CDR3 loop spans 15 amino acids. The PCR employed 60 Vbeta primers together with 13 Jbeta primers. Per the original data handling: Approximately 11 million shared chains were among approximately 80 million unique TCR beta chains counted in a later analysis. Assay used: immunoSEQ multiplex PCR; TCRdb lists only in-frame clones, some missing. For V, J and clone size, that table is used; D and trimming come from the DNA. The sample lists roughly 88,000 clones, 69% seen once, with approximately 2.9% in the top ten. Study results and limitations: TCR beta chain V- and J-gene trimming was linked, in a later analysis, to a missense variant in DCLRE1C. Accurate HLA-A and HLA-B prediction from TCR beta sequences was reported for most subjects.

This chain uses TRBV7-2 with TRBJ2-1, with 11 bases identical to TRBD2. This sequence was found in a man in his fifties or sixties in good health and CMV-seronegative. The sample comprised PBMCs. The CDR3 nucleotides read TGTGCCAGCAGCCCGAGACTAGCGGGGAACAATGAGCAGTTCTTC. Amino acids: CASSPRLAGNNEQFF.